This TCR beta chain was documented in a study of Graves' ophthalmopathy and Graves' hyperthyroidism. Study-wide findings and caveats: This model predicted ophthalmopathy progression (sensitivity roughly 71%, specificity around 72%). Most expanded clonotypes in thyroid above 0.001 frequency also showed up in blood.

Remarks on this clonotype: What it binds is unknown. One end of the junction does not line up with germline, which may come from a read error.

Investigators amplified TCR beta CDR3 regions from RNA transcripts. HTBI primers were used in a first-round RT-PCR, which preceded a second-round multiplex PCR. TCRdb redid the calling of the multiplex PCR reads with MiXCR, one entry per CDR3 protein. This table has over 650,000 distinct CDR3 sequences, more than 40% appearing once. The diagnosis was founded upon clinical symptoms, serum thyroxine, TRAb, thyroid ultrasound and orbital computed tomography. Sequenced: peripheral blood. This receptor was taken from an adult man with Graves' ophthalmopathy.

CDR3: CASSLEQAYEQYF. CDR3 DNA: TGTGCCAGCAGTTTAGAACAAGCCTACGAGCAGTACTTC. This rearrangement joins TRBV10-2 to TRBJ2-7; D is unresolved. CDR1 is WSHSY and CDR2 is SAAADI in the germline V gene. The CDR3 covers 13 residues.